A selection of T cell receptor beta chains follows, all from one sample in a study of blood T cell repertoires in COVID-19. Generated by immunoSEQ multiplex PCR, the TCRdb table keeps only in-frame clones and is missing some. The top ten hold 32% of the sample, which has more than 55,000 clones, roughly 85% seen once. What was sequenced was peripheral blood. These receptor sequences come from a human donor in a cohort sampled during active COVID-19. Each CDR3 is given with its conserved first and last residue. The D gene is left open where the match is weak. Expanded clones get a size class; other rows say once, few or many, or leave the size out.

J,D,size,V,CDR3,DNA
TRBJ1-4,TRBD1,few,TRBV28,CASTQGDNRGNEKLFF,TGTGCCAGCACCCAAGGTGATAACAGGGGCAATGAAAAACTGTTTTTT
TRBJ2-7,TRBD1,.,TRBV6-5,CASRPWDREREQYF,TGTGCCAGCAGACCCTGGGACAGGGAACGGGAGCAGTACTTC
TRBJ2-1,.,.,TRBV9,CASSVSAHGNYNEQFF,TGTGCCAGCAGCGTATCCGCCCACGGGAATTACAATGAGCAGTTCTTC
TRBJ2-3,TRBD2,.,TRBV19,CASSVLGGRAPTDTQYF,TGTGCCAGTAGTGTTTTGGGCGGGAGGGCACCCACAGATACGCAGTATTTT
TRBJ2-7,.,once,TRBV27,CASSKQGGSYEQYF,TGTGCCAGCAGTAAGCAGGGTGGGTCCTACGAGCAGTACTTC
TRBJ2-1,TRBD2,.,TRBV5-6,CASSSRSGYAYNEQFF,TGTGCCAGCAGCTCCCGTAGCGGGTACGCTTACAATGAGCAGTTCTTC
TRBJ2-3,TRBD1,.,TRBV24-1,CATSDPVKGAKDTQYF,TGTGCCACCAGTGACCCCGTGAAGGGGGCAAAAGATACGCAGTATTTT
TRBJ2-1,TRBD1,.,TRBV11-3,CASSPYRGPYNEQFF,TGTGCCAGCAGCCCGTACAGGGGCCCCTACAATGAGCAGTTCTTC
TRBJ2-1,.,.,TRBV7-9,CASSPRGRSSYNEQFF,TGTGCCAGCAGCCCTCGCGGGCGAAGCTCCTACAATGAGCAGTTCTTC
TRBJ2-3,TRBD2,.,TRBV29-1,CSVDSREAGADTQYF,TGCAGCGTGGACTCGCGGGAGGCGGGGGCAGATACGCAGTATTTT
TRBJ2-7,.,.,TRBV11-3,CASQTDAYEQYF,TGTGCCAGTCAGACAGACGCCTACGAGCAGTACTTC
TRBJ1-5,.,.,TRBV4-2,CASSQVAGQQPQHF,TGTGCCAGCAGCCAAGTTGCGGGCCAACAGCCCCAGCATTTT
TRBJ1-5,.,once,TRBV7-2,CASSLERQANQPQHF,TGTGCCAGCAGCTTAGAACGACAGGCCAATCAGCCCCAGCATTTT
TRBJ1-5,.,.,TRBV3-1/TRBV3-2,CASSQVPYQPQHF,TGTGCCAGCAGCCAAGTCCCATATCAGCCCCAGCATTTT
TRBJ2-3,TRBD2,.,TRBV9,CASSQASGANFDTQYF,TGTGCCAGCAGCCAAGCTAGCGGGGCAAACTTTGATACGCAGTATTTT
TRBJ1-1,.,.,TRBV7-9,CASSSPPVEVAFF,TGTGCCAGCAGCTCCCCCCCAGTGGAGGTAGCTTTCTTT
TRBJ2-7,.,.,TRBV6-5,CATSRVIEQYF,TGTGCCACCTCCCGGGTGATCGAGCAGTACTTC
TRBJ1-4,TRBD1,.,TRBV5-1,CASSLEQGRTNEKLFF,TGCGCCAGCAGCTTGGAACAGGGGAGGACTAATGAAAAACTGTTTTTT
TRBJ2-1,TRBD2,.,TRBV9,CASSVSFRGEREYNEQFF,TGTGCCAGCAGCGTAAGTTTTCGAGGGGAGCGGGAGTACAATGAGCAGTTCTTC